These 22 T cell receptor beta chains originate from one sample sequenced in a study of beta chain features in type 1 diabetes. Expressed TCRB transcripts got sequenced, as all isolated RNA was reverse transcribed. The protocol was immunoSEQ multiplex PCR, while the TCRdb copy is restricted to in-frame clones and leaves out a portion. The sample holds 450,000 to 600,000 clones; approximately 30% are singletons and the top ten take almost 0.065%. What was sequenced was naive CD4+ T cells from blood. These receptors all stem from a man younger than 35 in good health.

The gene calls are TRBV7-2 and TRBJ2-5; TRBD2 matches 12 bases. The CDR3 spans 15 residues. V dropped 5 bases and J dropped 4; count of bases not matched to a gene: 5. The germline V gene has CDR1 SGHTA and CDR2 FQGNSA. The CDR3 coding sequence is TGTGCCAGCAGCGGTACTAGCGGGAGGCCAGAGACCCAGTACTTC. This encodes CASSGTSGRPETQYF. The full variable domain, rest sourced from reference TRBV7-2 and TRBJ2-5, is GAGVSQSPSNKVTEKGKDVELRCDPISGHTALYWYRQSLGQGLEFLIYFQGNSAPDKSGLPSDRFSAERTGGSVSTLTIQRTQQEDSAVYLCASSGTSGRPETQYFGPGTRLLVL.

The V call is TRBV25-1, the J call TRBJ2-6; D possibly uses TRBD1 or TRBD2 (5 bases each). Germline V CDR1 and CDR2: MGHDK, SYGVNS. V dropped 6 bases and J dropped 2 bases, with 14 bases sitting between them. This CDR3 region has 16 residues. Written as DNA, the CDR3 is TGTGCCAGCAGAGGGGTTGGGACCACTGGGGCCAACGTCCTGACTTTC. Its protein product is CASRGVGTTGANVLTF.

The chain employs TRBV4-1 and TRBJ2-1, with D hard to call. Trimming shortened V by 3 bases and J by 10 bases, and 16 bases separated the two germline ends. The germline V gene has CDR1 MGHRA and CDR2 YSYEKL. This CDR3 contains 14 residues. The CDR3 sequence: CASSHVNGLYEQFF. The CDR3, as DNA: TGCGCCAGCAGCCACGTAAACGGGCTCTACGAGCAGTTCTTC.

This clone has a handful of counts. Here the CDR3 reads CASSALGTVKETQYF. The CDR3 DNA reads as TGTGCCAGCAGCGCCCTCGGGACGGTAAAAGAGACCCAGTACTTC. The chain joins TRBV7-9 to TRBJ2-5; the D call may be TRBD1 or TRBD2 (5 bases each). Germline lookup yields CDR1 SEHNR and CDR2 FQNEAQ (reference sequence). There are 15 residues in the CDR3. V gave up 5 bases and J gave up 3 bases, with 16 bases separating them.

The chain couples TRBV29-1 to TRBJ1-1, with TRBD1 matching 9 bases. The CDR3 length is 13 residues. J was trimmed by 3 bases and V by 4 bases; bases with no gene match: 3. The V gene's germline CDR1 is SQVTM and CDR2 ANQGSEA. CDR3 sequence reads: CSVGGDRDTEAFF. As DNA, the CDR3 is TGCAGCGTTGGAGGGGACAGGGACACTGAAGCTTTCTTT.

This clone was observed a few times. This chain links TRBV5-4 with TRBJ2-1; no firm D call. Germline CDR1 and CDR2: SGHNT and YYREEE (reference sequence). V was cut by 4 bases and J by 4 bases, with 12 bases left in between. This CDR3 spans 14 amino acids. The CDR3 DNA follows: TGTGCCAGCAGCCCGTCCACATATTACAATGAGCAGTTCTTC. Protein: CASSPSTYYNEQFF.

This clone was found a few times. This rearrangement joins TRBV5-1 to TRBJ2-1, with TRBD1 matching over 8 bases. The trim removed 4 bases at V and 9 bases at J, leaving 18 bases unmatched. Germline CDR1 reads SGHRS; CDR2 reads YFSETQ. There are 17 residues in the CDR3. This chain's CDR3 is CASSITGQEGLFAEQFF. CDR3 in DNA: TGCGCCAGCAGCATAACGGGACAGGAAGGGCTCTTCGCTGAGCAGTTCTTC.

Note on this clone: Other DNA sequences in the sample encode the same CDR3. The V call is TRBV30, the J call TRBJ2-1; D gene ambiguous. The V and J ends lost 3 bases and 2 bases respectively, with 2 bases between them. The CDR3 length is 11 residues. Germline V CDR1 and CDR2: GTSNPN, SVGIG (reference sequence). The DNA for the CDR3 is TGTGCCTGGAGGCCCTACAATGAGCAGTTCTTC. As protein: CAWRPYNEQFF.

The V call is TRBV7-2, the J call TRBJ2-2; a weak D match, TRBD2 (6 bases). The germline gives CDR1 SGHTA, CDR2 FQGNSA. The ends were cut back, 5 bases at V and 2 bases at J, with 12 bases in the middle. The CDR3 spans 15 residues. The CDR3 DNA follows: TGTGCCAGCAGCACTCGGCGGGGCAACACCGGGGAGCTGTTTTTT. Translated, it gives CASSTRRGNTGELFF.

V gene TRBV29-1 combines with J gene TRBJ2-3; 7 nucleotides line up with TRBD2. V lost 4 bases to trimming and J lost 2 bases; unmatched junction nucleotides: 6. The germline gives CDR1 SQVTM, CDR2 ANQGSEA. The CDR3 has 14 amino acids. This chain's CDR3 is CSVVGGSLTDTQYF. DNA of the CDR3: TGCAGCGTTGTTGGCGGGAGTCTCACAGATACGCAGTATTTT.

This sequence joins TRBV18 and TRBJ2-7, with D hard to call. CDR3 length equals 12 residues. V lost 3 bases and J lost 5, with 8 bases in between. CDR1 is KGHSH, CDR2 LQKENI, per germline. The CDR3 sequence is CASSPAVNEQYF. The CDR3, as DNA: TGTGCCAGCTCACCCGCAGTGAACGAGCAGTACTTC.

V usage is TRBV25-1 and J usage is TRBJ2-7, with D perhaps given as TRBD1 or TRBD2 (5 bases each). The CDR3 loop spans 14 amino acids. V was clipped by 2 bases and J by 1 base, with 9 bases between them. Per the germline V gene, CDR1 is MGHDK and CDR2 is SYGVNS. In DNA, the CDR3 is TGTGCCAGCAGTGAAAAGGGACGGTCCTACGAGCAGTACTTC. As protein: CASSEKGRSYEQYF.

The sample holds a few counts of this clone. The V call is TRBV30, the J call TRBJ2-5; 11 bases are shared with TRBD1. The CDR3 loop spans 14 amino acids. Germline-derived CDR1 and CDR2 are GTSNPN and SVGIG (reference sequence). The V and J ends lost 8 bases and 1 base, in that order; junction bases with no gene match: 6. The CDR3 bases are TGTGCCCGGGACAGGGGGGATTTCCAAGAGACCCAGTACTTC. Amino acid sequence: CARDRGDFQETQYF. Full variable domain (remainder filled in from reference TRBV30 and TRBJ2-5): SQTIHQWPATLVQPVGSPLSLECTVEGTSNPNLYWYRQAAGRGLQLLFYSVGIGQISSEVPQNLSASRPQDRQFILSSKKLLLSDSGFYLCARDRGDFQETQYFGPGTRLLVL.

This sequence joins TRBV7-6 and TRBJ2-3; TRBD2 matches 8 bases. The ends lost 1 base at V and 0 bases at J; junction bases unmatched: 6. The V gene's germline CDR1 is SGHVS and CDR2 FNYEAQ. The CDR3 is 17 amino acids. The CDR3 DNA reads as TGTGCCAGCAGCTTAGGTCGACTAGCGATCAGCACAGATACGCAGTATTTT. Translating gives CASSLGRLAISTDTQYF.

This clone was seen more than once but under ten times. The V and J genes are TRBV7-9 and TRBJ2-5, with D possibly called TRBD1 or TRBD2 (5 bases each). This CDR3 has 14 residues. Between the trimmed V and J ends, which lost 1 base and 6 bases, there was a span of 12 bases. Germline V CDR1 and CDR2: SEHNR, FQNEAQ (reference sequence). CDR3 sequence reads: CASSLGGGTKTQYF. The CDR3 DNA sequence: TGTGCCAGCAGCTTAGGTGGGGGAACGAAGACCCAGTACTTC. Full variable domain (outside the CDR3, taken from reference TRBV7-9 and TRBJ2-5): DTGVSQNPRHKITKRGQNVTFRCDPISEHNRLYWYRQTLGQGPEFLTYFQNEAQLEKSRLLSDRFSAERPKGSFSTLEIQRTEQGDSAMYLCASSLGGGTKTQYFGPGTRLLVL.

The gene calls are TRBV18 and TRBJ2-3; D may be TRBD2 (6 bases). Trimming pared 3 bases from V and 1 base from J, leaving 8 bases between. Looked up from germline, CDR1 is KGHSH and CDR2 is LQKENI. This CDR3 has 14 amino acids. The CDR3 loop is CASSPWEGTDTQYF. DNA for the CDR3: TGTGCCAGCTCACCCTGGGAGGGCACAGATACGCAGTATTTT.

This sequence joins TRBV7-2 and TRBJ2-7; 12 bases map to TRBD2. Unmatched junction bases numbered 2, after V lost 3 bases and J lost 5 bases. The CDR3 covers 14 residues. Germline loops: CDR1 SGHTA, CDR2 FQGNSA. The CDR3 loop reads CASSLTSGSHEQYF. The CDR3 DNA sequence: TGTGCCAGCAGCTTGACTAGCGGGAGCCACGAGCAGTACTTC.

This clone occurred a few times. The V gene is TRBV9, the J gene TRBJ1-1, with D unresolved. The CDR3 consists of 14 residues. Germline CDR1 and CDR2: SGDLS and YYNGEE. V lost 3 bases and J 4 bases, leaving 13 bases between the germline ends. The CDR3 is CASSEGIGSTEAFF. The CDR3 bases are TGTGCCAGCAGCGAAGGGATTGGTAGCACTGAAGCTTTCTTT. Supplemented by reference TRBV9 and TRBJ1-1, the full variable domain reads DSGVTQTPKHLITATGQRVTLRCSPRSGDLSVYWYQQSLDQGLQFLIQYYNGEERAKGNILERFSAQQFPDLHSELNLSSLELGDSALYFCASSEGIGSTEAFFGQGTRLTVV.

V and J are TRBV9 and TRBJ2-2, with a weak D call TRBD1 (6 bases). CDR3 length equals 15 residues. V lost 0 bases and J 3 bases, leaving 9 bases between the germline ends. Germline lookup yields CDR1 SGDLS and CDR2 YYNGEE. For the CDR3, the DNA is TGTGCCAGCAGCGTAGGCAGGGGCGACACCGGGGAGCTGTTTTTT. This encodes CASSVGRGDTGELFF.

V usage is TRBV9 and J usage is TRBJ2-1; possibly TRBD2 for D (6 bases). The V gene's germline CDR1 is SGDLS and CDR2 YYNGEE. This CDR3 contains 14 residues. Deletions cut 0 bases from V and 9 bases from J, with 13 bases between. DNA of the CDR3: TGTGCCAGCAGCGTAGTGAGTTTGGGGGGTGAGCAGTTCTTC. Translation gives CASSVVSLGGEQFF.

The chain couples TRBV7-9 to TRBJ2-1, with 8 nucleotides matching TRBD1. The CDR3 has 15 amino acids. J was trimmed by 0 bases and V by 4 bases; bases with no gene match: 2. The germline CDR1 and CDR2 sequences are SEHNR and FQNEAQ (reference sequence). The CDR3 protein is CASSSGTGSYNEQFF. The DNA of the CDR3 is TGTGCCAGCAGCTCCGGGACAGGCTCCTACAATGAGCAGTTCTTC. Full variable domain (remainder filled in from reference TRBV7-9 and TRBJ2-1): DTGVSQNPRHKITKRGQNVTFRCDPISEHNRLYWYRQTLGQGPEFLTYFQNEAQLEKSRLLSDRFSAERPKGSFSTLEIQRTEQGDSAMYLCASSSGTGSYNEQFFGPGTRLTVL.

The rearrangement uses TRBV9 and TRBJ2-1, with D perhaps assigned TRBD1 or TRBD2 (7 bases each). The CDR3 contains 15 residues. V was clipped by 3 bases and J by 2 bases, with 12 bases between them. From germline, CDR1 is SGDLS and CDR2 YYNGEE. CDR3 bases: TGTGCCAGCAGCGGACAGGGACTAACCTACAATGAGCAGTTCTTC. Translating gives CASSGQGLTYNEQFF. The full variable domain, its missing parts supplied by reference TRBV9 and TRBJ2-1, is DSGVTQTPKHLITATGQRVTLRCSPRSGDLSVYWYQQSLDQGLQFLIQYYNGEERAKGNILERFSAQQFPDLHSELNLSSLELGDSALYFCASSGQGLTYNEQFFGPGTRLTVL.